The 30 T cell receptor beta chains below were found in one sample sequenced in a study of blood T cell repertoires in COVID-19. Measured with immunoSEQ multiplex PCR; TCRdb has only the in-frame clones, and not every one. The sample contains a few hundred thousand clones, approximately 90% of which appear only once. Sequences were obtained from peripheral blood. These receptors were taken from a woman aged 45 to 65 with COVID-19, enrolled during active disease.

V and J are TRBV5-1 and TRBJ1-1; D is uncertain. Germline assignment: CDR1 SGHRS and CDR2 YFSETQ. The CDR3 covers 13 residues. Trimming left V 3 bases short and J 10 bases short, with 16 bases between. The CDR3 coding sequence is TGCGCCAGCAGCTCCGCGCCCGGAGGTACAGCTTTCTTT. Residues: CASSSAPGGTAFF.

The chain employs TRBV15 and TRBJ2-3; D is possibly TRBD1 (5 bases). Germline loops: CDR1 LNHNV, CDR2 YYDKDF (reference sequence). The CDR3 extends over 15 amino acids. V was shortened by 0 bases and J by 0 bases, with 7 bases between the two germline ends. DNA of the CDR3: TGTGCCACCAGCAGAGATTGGGGCAGCACAGATACGCAGTATTTT. This encodes CATSRDWGSTDTQYF. Complete variable domain (other parts from reference TRBV15 and TRBJ2-3): DAMVIQNPRYQVTQFGKPVTLSCSQTLNHNVMYWYQQKSSQAPKLLFHYYDKDFNNEADTPDNFQSRRPNTSFCFLDIRSPGLGDTAMYLCATSRDWGSTDTQYFGPGTRLTVL.

The chain links TRBV5-1 to TRBJ2-1; 10 positions match TRBD2. The CDR3 has 15 amino acids. The germline gives CDR1 SGHRS, CDR2 YFSETQ. V lost 1 base to trimming and J lost 9 bases; unmatched junction nucleotides: 7. The CDR3 bases are TGCGCCAGCAGCTTGACTAGCGGGATCCTAAGTGAGCAGTTCTTC. Translation gives CASSLTSGILSEQFF.

V and J are TRBV6-4 and TRBJ2-3; D is unclear. The V gene's germline CDR1 is MRHNA and CDR2 SNTAGT. The CDR3 extends over 13 amino acids. Trimming cost V 5 bases and J 6 bases, with 12 bases left between them. The CDR3: CASSRSSPDTQYF. As DNA, the CDR3 is TGTGCCAGCAGTCGGTCCTCTCCGGATACGCAGTATTTT.

The chain combines TRBV19 with TRBJ2-4; D remains unclear. The CDR3 sequence is 12 residues long. Germline-derived CDR1 and CDR2 are LNHDA and SQIVND (reference sequence). Trimming left V 6 bases short and J 6 bases short, with 9 bases between. CDR3 DNA: TGTGCCAGTAGGAGCCTTAGAAACATTCAGTACTTC. It is translated as CASRSLRNIQYF.

The chain joins TRBV30 to TRBJ1-6, with D unresolved. This CDR3 region has 14 residues. Trimming stripped 0 bases from V and 10 bases from J, with 13 bases between. The germline V gene has CDR1 GTSNPN and CDR2 SVGIG (reference sequence). CDR3 DNA: TGTGCCTGGAGTGTATTCGGGGTTGGCTCACCCCTCCACTTT. It encodes CAWSVFGVGSPLHF.

The chain is built from TRBV6-2 or TRBV6-3 and TRBJ1-6, with 7 bases that match TRBD1. The CDR3 sequence is 18 residues long. The V gene's germline CDR1 is MNHEY and CDR2 SVGEGT. V shed 0 bases and J 6 bases; nucleotides not matched to a gene: 11. CDR3 in DNA: TGTGCCAGCAGTTACTCGTTTTCCCGACAGGGCCTTAATTCACCCCTCCACTTT. Residues: CASSYSFSRQGLNSPLHF.

At least ten counts were recorded for this clone. The chain carries TRBV25-1 and TRBJ2-2; 10 nucleotides line up with TRBD1. The CDR3 spans 15 residues. Trimming took 3 bases from V and 6 from J; bases not matched to a gene: 4. The V gene's germline CDR1 is MGHDK and CDR2 SYGVNS. The DNA of the CDR3 is TGTGCCAGCAGTGAGCCCGGGACAGGGGCCGGGGAGCTGTTTTTT. Translated: CASSEPGTGAGELFF.

The chain is built from TRBV4-2 and TRBJ1-5, with 10 nucleotides matching TRBD1. After removal of 4 bases from V and 6 bases from J, the junction contained 6 bases not matched to a gene. The CDR3 spans 15 residues. Germline lookup yields CDR1 LGHNA and CDR2 YNFKEQ. The CDR3 here is CASSPSGTGVQPQHF. CDR3 sequence (DNA): TGTGCCAGCAGCCCTTCCGGGACAGGGGTTCAGCCCCAGCATTTT.

J is TRBJ2-7 and V is TRBV11-2; D ambiguous. Per the germline V gene, CDR1 is SGHAT and CDR2 is FQNNGV. This CDR3 region has 17 residues. V shed 4 bases and J shed 2 bases, with 21 bases lying between them. Here the CDR3 reads CASSSPDSRSLTYEQYF. CDR3 nucleotide sequence: TGTGCCAGCAGCTCCCCCGATAGCCGAAGCTTAACCTACGAGCAGTACTTC.

The rearrangement joins TRBV9 to TRBJ1-4; perhaps TRBD1 as D (6 bases). Between the trimmed V and J ends, which lost 0 bases and 6 bases, there was a span of 6 bases. The germline gives CDR1 SGDLS, CDR2 YYNGEE. This CDR3 comprises 13 residues. This chain's CDR3 is CASSVGQDEKLFF. In nucleotides, the CDR3 is TGTGCCAGCAGCGTAGGACAGGATGAAAAACTGTTTTTT.

V gene TRBV7-9 combines with J gene TRBJ1-1; D not resolved. V gave up 4 bases and J gave up 5 bases, with 8 bases separating them. This CDR3 spans 12 amino acids. The V gene's germline CDR1 is SEHNR and CDR2 FQNEAQ (reference sequence). The CDR3 loop is CASSSQYTEAFF. In DNA, the CDR3 is TGTGCCAGCAGCTCCCAGTATACTGAAGCTTTCTTT.

V usage is TRBV7-2 and J usage is TRBJ2-1; the D is unclear. Per germline, CDR1 SGHTA and CDR2 FQGNSA. The V end was cut by 4 bases, the J end by 7 bases, with 8 bases between. This CDR3 spans 12 amino acids. The DNA for the CDR3 is TGTGCCAGCAGCTCGTTTCAGAATGAGCAGTTCTTC. Translating gives CASSSFQNEQFF.

The V gene is TRBV18, the J gene TRBJ2-1; 9 positions agree with TRBD2. V was pared by 6 bases and J by 5 bases, with 8 bases of the junction left unmatched. Germline V gives CDR1 KGHSH, CDR2 LQKENI. The CDR3 is made up of 15 amino acids. CDR3 in DNA: TGTGCCAGCTCCCCGAGACTAGCGGAGGACAATGAGCAGTTCTTC. Protein product: CASSPRLAEDNEQFF.

The rearrangement uses TRBV24-1 and TRBJ2-1; a weak D match, TRBD2 (6 bases). CDR1 is KGHDR, CDR2 SFDVKD, per germline. The CDR3 length is 14 residues. Trimming took 6 bases from V and 3 from J, leaving 11 bases between them. The CDR3 region is CATSQVGGYNEQFF. DNA of the CDR3: TGTGCCACCAGTCAGGTGGGAGGCTACAATGAGCAGTTCTTC.

The chain joins TRBV5-5 to TRBJ2-6, with 8 bases lining up with TRBD1. The CDR3 sequence is 20 residues long. V dropped 2 bases and J dropped 0; count of bases not matched to a gene: 13. Germline CDR1 SGHKS, CDR2 YYEKEE (reference sequence). The chain's CDR3 is CASSFLWTGQTRSGANVLTF. The CDR3 DNA is TGTGCCAGCAGCTTCCTTTGGACAGGGCAGACCCGCTCTGGGGCCAACGTCCTGACTTTC.

This chain links TRBV5-1 with TRBJ1-1, with a weak D call TRBD1 (6 bases). The CDR3 length is 15 residues. Trimming left V 4 bases short and J 5 bases short, with 18 bases between. Germline V gene lookup returns CDR1 SGHRS and CDR2 YFSETQ. The CDR3 DNA follows: TGCGCCAGCAGCAACCAACCTCAGGGGCGGACTGAAGCTTTCTTT. Its protein product is CASSNQPQGRTEAFF.

The chain is built from TRBV2 and TRBJ2-2; D may be TRBD2 (5 bases). CDR3 length: 15 amino acids. The V and J ends lost 4 bases and 2 bases respectively, with 11 bases between them. Germline CDR1 SNHLY, CDR2 FYNNEI. The CDR3 region has the DNA TGTGCCAGCAGTGGGACTCCTACCAACACCGGGGAGCTGTTTTTT. Translated: CASSGTPTNTGELFF.

A single count supports this clone. The rearrangement uses TRBV2 and TRBJ2-1, with D possibly being TRBD1 (5 bases). V gave up 11 bases and J gave up 4 bases, with 18 bases separating them. Germline-derived CDR1 and CDR2 are SNHLY and FYNNEI. The CDR3 is made up of 14 amino acids. CDR3 in DNA: TGTGCCGAGCAGGGCGACGTGACGTACAATGAGCAGTTCTTC. As protein: CAEQGDVTYNEQFF.

The chain employs TRBV29-1 and TRBJ1-1; the D is unclear. CDR1 SQVTM and CDR2 ANQGSEA come from the germline V gene. The CDR3 totals 14 residues. Trimming cost V 7 bases and J 6 bases, with 21 bases left between them. CDR3 nucleotide sequence: TGCAGCGGGCGGGAGTCCGGCGCTGGTTCTGAAGCTTTCTTT. This encodes CSGRESGAGSEAFF.

The chain employs TRBV27 and TRBJ2-7, with D possibly matching TRBD1 (6 bases). V dropped 6 bases and J dropped 4 bases, with 19 bases sitting between them. CDR1 and CDR2 (germline): MNHEY, SMNVEV (reference sequence). The CDR3 is made up of 15 amino acids. CDR3 nucleotide sequence: TGTGCCAGCAGGGGTCCCCGGGACATCCTTTACGAGCAGTACTTC. Translation gives CASRGPRDILYEQYF.

V gene TRBV7-2 combines with J gene TRBJ2-2, with D unresolved. CDR3 size: 15 residues. V was shortened by 1 base and J by 4 bases, with 10 bases between the two germline ends. CDR1 and CDR2 from the germline V gene are SGHTA and FQGNSA. The CDR3 sequence: CASSLDPLRTGELFF. The CDR3, as DNA: TGTGCCAGCAGCTTAGACCCACTACGCACCGGGGAGCTGTTTTTT.

The V call is TRBV5-6, the J call TRBJ2-5, with D unresolved. The CDR3 consists of 14 residues. V lost 0 bases, J lost 2 bases, and 8 bases lay in between. CDR1 is SGHDT and CDR2 is YYEEEE in the germline V gene. The DNA for the CDR3 is TGTGCCAGCAGCTTGGTCGTACTGCAAGAGACCCAGTACTTC. This gives the protein CASSLVVLQETQYF.

The CDR3 nucleotides are TGTGCCAGCAGCCCCACAGGGGGCCGGGCTGGCTACACCTTC. Translated, it gives CASSPTGGRAGYTF. V usage is TRBV3-1 (or the pseudogene TRBV3-2) and J usage is TRBJ1-2; TRBD1 agrees at 9 bases. V was clipped by 4 bases and J by 7 bases; unmatched bases: 7. The CDR3 contains 14 residues. CDR1 LGHDT and CDR2 YNNKEL come from the germline V gene (reference sequence).

This clone was seen a handful of times. The chain carries TRBV24-1 and TRBJ1-5; a weak D match, TRBD1 (5 bases). CDR3 length: 15 residues. Germline CDR1 and CDR2: KGHDR and SFDVKD. Trimming shortened V by 5 bases and J by 7 bases, and 17 bases separated the two germline ends. The CDR3 spells CATSVSNGGLQPQHF. The CDR3 bases are TGTGCCACCAGTGTGAGCAACGGGGGTCTCCAGCCCCAGCATTTT.

This rearrangement joins TRBV4-2 to TRBJ2-1, with 11 bases that match TRBD2. Germline V gene sequence: CDR1 LGHNA, CDR2 YNFKEQ. With 5 bases clipped from V and 7 bases from J, the junction kept 10 bases outside the gene matches. The CDR3 totals 16 residues. Here the CDR3 DNA reads TGTGCCAGCAGCTACCTAGCGGGAGGAGTAGGAAATGAGCAGTTCTTC. Encoded protein: CASSYLAGGVGNEQFF.

This clone was counted once. The chain couples TRBV4-1 to TRBJ2-2; unclear D gene. From germline, CDR1 is MGHRA and CDR2 YSYEKL. Trimming took off 0 bases at V and 7 bases at J, with 15 bases between the two ends. This CDR3 has 16 amino acids. Here the CDR3 reads CASSQELRPELGELFF. The CDR3 region has the DNA TGCGCCAGCAGCCAAGAACTAAGGCCCGAACTCGGGGAGCTGTTTTTT.

This chain connects TRBV9 to TRBJ2-2; D unclear. CDR3 length equals 13 residues. Trimming left V 0 bases short and J 4 bases short, with 4 bases between. Germline V gives CDR1 SGDLS, CDR2 YYNGEE. CDR3 amino acids: CASSVAFTGELFF. The DNA of the CDR3 is TGTGCCAGCAGCGTAGCTTTCACCGGGGAGCTGTTTTTT.

DNA for the CDR3: TGTGCCTGGAGTCGGGACAGGGGCGGGTTGAGCAATCAGCCCCAGCATTTT. Protein sequence: CAWSRDRGGLSNQPQHF. The chain joins TRBV30 to TRBJ1-5, with 10 nucleotides matching TRBD1. Losses at the gene ends were 2 bases for V and 1 base for J; bases not matched to a gene: 8. Germline CDR1 and CDR2: GTSNPN and SVGIG (reference sequence). The CDR3 totals 17 residues.

The rearrangement uses TRBV27 and TRBJ1-2; 7 bases are a match to TRBD1. CDR1 and CDR2 from the germline V gene are MNHEY and SMNVEV (reference sequence). The CDR3 has 12 amino acids. V dropped 3 bases and J dropped 6; count of bases not matched to a gene: 1. The CDR3: CASSLTGHGYTF. CDR3 nucleotide sequence: TGTGCCAGCAGTTTGACAGGGCATGGCTACACCTTC.